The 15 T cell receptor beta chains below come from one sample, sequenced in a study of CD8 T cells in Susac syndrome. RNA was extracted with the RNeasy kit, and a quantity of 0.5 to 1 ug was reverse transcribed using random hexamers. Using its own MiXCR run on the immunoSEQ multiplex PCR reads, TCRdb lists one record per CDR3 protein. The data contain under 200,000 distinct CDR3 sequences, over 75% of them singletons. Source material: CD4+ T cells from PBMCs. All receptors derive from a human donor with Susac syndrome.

The CDR3 spells CASRPLASHNEQFF. In DNA form, the CDR3 reads TGCGCCAGCAGACCGCTAGCTTCCCACAATGAGCAGTTCTTC. The chain uses TRBV5-1 and TRBJ2-1; a weak D match, TRBD2 (5 bases). V lost 5 bases and J 5 bases, leaving 14 bases between the germline ends. CDR1 and CDR2 (germline): SGHRS, YFSETQ. This CDR3 comprises 14 residues.

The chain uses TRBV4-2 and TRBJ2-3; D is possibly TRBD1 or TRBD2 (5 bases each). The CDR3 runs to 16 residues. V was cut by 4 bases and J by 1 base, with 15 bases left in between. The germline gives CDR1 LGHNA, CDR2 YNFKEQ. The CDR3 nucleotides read TGTGCCAGCAGCCGGGGACGCGATCTAGGCACAGATACGCAGTATTTT. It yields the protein CASSRGRDLGTDTQYF.

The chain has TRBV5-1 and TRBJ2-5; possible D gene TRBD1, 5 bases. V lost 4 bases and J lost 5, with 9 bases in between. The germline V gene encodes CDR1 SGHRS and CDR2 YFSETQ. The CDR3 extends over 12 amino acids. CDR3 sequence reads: CASSQGQETQYF. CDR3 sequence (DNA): TGCGCCAGCAGCCAGGGCCAGGAGACCCAGTACTTC.

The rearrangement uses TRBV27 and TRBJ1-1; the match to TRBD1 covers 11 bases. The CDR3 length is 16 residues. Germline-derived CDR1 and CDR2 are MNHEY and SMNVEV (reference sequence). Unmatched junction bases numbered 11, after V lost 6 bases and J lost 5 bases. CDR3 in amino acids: CASSTPLGTGGTEAFF. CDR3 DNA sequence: TGTGCCAGCAGCACACCACTCGGGACAGGGGGAACTGAAGCTTTCTTT.

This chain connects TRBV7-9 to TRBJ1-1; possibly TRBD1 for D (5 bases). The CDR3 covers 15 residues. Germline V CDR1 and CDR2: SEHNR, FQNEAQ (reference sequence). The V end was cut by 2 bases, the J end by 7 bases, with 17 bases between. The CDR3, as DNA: TGTGCCAGCAGCTTAAGCAGGTCGGGGACTGGTGAAGCTTTCTTT. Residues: CASSLSRSGTGEAFF.

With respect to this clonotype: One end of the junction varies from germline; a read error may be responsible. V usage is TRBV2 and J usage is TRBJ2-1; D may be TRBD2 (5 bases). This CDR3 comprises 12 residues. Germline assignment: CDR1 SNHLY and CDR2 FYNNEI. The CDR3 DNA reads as TGTGCCAGCCGGACCGACTATACCTCCCCCTCCTTC. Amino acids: CASRTDYTSPSF.

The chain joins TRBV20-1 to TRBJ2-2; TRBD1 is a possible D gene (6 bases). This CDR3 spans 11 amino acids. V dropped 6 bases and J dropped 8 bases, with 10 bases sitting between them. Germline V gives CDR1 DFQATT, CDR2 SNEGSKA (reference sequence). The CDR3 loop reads CSARGLGELFF. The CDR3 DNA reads TGCAGTGCCAGGGGTTTAGGGGAGCTGTTTTTT.

CDR3 bases: TGCGCCAGCAGCCAAAACAGCGGGGGCGGAAATTCACCCCTCCACTTT. Its protein product is CASSQNSGGGNSPLHF. The J gene is TRBJ1-6, the V gene TRBV4-1, with D perhaps matching TRBD1 (6 bases). The V gene lost 2 bases and the J gene lost 7 bases, with 15 bases spanning the gap. CDR1 and CDR2 from the germline V gene are MGHRA and YSYEKL. This CDR3 is 16 amino acids long.

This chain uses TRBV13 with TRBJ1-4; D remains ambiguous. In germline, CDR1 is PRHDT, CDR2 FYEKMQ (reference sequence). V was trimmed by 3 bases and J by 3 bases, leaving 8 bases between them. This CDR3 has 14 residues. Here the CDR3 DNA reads TGTGCCAGCAGCTTTCGGAGACCTAATGAAAAACTGTTTTTT. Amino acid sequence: CASSFRRPNEKLFF.

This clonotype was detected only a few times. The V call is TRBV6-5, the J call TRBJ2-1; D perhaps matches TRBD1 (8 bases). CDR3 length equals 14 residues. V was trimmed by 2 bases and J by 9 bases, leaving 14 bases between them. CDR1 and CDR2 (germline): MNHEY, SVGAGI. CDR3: CASSYGQGGVEQFF. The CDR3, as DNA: TGTGCCAGCAGTTACGGACAGGGAGGGGTTGAGCAGTTCTTC.

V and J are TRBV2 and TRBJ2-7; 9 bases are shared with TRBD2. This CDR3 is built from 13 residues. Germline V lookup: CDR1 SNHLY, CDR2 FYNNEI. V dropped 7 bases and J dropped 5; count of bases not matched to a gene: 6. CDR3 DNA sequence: TGTGCCAGCATGAGCGGGGGGCGGGACGAGCAGTACTTC. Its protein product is CASMSGGRDEQYF.

The CDR3 bases are TGCAGTGCTAGAGATCCCCGGACCTCTAGCTATGGCTACACCTTC. Protein product: CSARDPRTSSYGYTF. The chain combines TRBV20-1 with TRBJ1-2; D unresolved. V was clipped by 0 bases and J by 4 bases, with 15 bases between them. This CDR3 spans 15 amino acids. Germline CDR1 reads DFQATT; CDR2 reads SNEGSKA (reference sequence).

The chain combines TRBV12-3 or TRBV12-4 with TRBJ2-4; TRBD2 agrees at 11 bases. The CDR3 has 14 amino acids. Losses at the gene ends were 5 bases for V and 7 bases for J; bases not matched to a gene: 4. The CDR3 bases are TGTGCCAGCAGTCTTAGCGGGGGGGCCAACATTCAGTACTTC. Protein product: CASSLSGGANIQYF.

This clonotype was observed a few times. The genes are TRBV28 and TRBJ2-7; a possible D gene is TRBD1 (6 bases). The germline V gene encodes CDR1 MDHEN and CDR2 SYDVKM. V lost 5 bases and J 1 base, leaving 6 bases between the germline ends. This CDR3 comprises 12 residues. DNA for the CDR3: TGTGCCAGCAGTCAGGGGTCCTACGAGCAGTACTTC. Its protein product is CASSQGSYEQYF.

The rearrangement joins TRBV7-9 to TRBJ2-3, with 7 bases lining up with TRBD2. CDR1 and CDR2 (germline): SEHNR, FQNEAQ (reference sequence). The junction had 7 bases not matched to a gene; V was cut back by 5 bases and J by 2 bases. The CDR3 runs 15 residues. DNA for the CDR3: TGTGCCAGCAGCATTTCTAGCGGATACACAGATACGCAGTATTTT. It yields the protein CASSISSGYTDTQYF.